The clone carrying this T cell receptor (beta chain) has just one count. Its target is unknown. A multiplex PCR was run with 60 Vbeta primers and 13 Jbeta primers. Per the original methods: In a later analysis, around 87 million unique TCR beta chains included roughly 11 million shared by two or more donors. The method was immunoSEQ multiplex PCR; TCRdb's version includes in-frame clones alone and lacks a portion of them. The V and J calls and clone size are taken from that table; D and trimming were inferred from the DNA. Among some 140,000 clones listed, around four fifths were seen once. The J segment lost 2 bases and the V segment lost 5 bases, leaving 6 bases of the junction unmatched. CDR1 and CDR2 (germline): SGHTA, FQGNSA. The CDR3 is made up of 16 amino acids. Nominally healthy donors were sampled, though unrecorded immune exposures were likely. This record comes from a study of cytomegalovirus exposure and HLA in healthy donors. Across the study: There were some 81 million unique TCRs (from HLA-typed donors) in an early data release. Study-level findings and limits: There were 150 to 200 TCR beta chains listed as cytomegalovirus-associated.

The clonotype comes from a male donor in good health and CMV-seropositive. Sequences were obtained from PBMCs. The genes are TRBV7-2 and TRBJ2-7, with 13 positions matching TRBD2. The CDR3 region is CASSPGTSGTAYEQYF. The CDR3 nucleotides are TGTGCCAGCAGCCCAGGGACTAGCGGGACAGCCTACGAGCAGTACTTC.